This T cell receptor (beta chain) was sequenced during a study of cytomegalovirus exposure and HLA in healthy donors. Study-level findings and limits: Sequencing had likely introduced a cluster of highly shared sequence variants as an artifact.

The PCR was carried out with 60 Vbeta primers and 13 Jbeta primers. Generated by immunoSEQ multiplex PCR, the TCRdb table keeps only in-frame clones and is missing some. The sample contains 150,000 to 200,000 clones, approximately 72% of which appear only once. This CDR3 is 15 amino acids long. V dropped 4 bases and J dropped 2 bases, with 14 bases sitting between them. The germline CDR1 and CDR2 sequences are LGHNT and FRNRAP. In its sample, this clone was seen once. What it binds is not known. J is TRBJ2-5 and V is TRBV12-5; tentatively, D is TRBD1 (6 bases). The receptor's source is a human donor in good health. Sample: PBMCs. The CDR3 spells CASGYNRDTQETQYF. Written as DNA, the CDR3 is TGTGCTAGTGGTTACAACCGGGACACACAAGAGACCCAGTACTTC. The complete variable domain, with remaining parts taken from reference TRBV12-5 and TRBJ2-5, reads DARVTQTPRHKVTEMGQEVTMRCQPILGHNTVFWYRQTMMQGLELLAYFRNRAPLDDSGMPKDRFSAEMPDATLATLKIQPSEPRDSAVYFCASGYNRDTQETQYFGPGTRLLVL.